The TCR beta chain described here comes from a study of blood T cell repertoires in COVID-19. Background on the study: Sample material is recorded as cDNA or gDNA derived from T cells, B-cell-depleted T cells, or PBMCs.

There are a few counts of this clone. Germline V lookup: CDR1 SEHNR, CDR2 FQNEAQ (reference sequence). With 2 bases clipped from V and 2 bases from J, the junction kept 4 bases outside the gene matches. The CDR3 totals 15 residues. Participants, about 18 to 95 years old, spanned about 26 US areas. Membership in each cohort depended on participant-reported clinical history. Authors' analysis steps: Quantification of nucleated cells was approximated via reference gene primer amplification. Assay: immunoSEQ multiplex PCR; the TCRdb copy retains only in-frame clones and omits some. V, J and clone size reflect that table, while D and trimming were determined from the DNA. The sample lists fewer than 500,000 clones; about 87% were seen once.

This receptor was obtained from a man aged 30 to 45 who had recovered from COVID-19. The sample was PBMCs or T cells enriched from blood (not recorded which). The rearrangement uses TRBV7-9 and TRBJ1-1, with TRBD1 matching 8 bases. The CDR3 DNA reads TGTGCCAGCAGCTTACCGGGACAGGTTAACACTGAAGCTTTCTTT. Translated, it gives CASSLPGQVNTEAFF.